A single T cell receptor (beta chain) is shown here with its context. What it binds is unknown. This specimen belongs to a study of Ad26.COV2.S vaccination and SARS-CoV-2 variants. Across the whole study: Enrolled in COV1001, the donor was in the Ad26.COV2.S trial arm, which received the vaccine. Study findings and constraints: Similar non-spike TCR breadth was seen in vaccine and placebo recipients.

Treatment given: around 19 received Ad26.COV2.S at low or high dose, single or two shots; several received placebo; per-sample allocation not given. Each sample was drawn 63 days after the first injection (of vaccine or placebo). The germline gives CDR1 SNHLY, CDR2 FYNNEI. Trimming cost V 5 bases and J 6 bases; bases outside gene matches: 6. CDR3 length: 15 amino acids. Sequencing used immunoSEQ multiplex PCR; TCRdb keeps in-frame clones, though not all of them. The data show about 250,000 clones, roughly 89% seen once. The chain is built from TRBV2 and TRBJ2-1; 11 bases agree with TRBD2. The sample consisted of peripheral blood, taken in a trial of Ad26.COV2.S vaccine versus placebo. This TCR was recovered from a person aged 18-60 years who received the Ad26.COV2.S COVID-19 vaccine or a placebo. The CDR3 bases are TGTGCCAGCAGTCCCTCCGGACTAGCGGGCAATGAGCAGTTCTTC. Its protein product is CASSPSGLAGNEQFF.